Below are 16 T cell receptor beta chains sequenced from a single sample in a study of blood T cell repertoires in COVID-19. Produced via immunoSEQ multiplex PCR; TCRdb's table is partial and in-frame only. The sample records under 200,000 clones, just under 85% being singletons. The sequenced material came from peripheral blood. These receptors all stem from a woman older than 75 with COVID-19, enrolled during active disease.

The CDR3: CASTPPGGYEQYF. The CDR3 coding sequence is TGTGCCAGCACCCCCCCAGGGGGCTACGAGCAGTACTTC. J is TRBJ2-7 and V is TRBV28, with 7 bases that match TRBD1. V dropped 7 bases and J dropped 3; count of bases not matched to a gene: 6. This CDR3 contains 13 residues. Germline CDR1 reads MDHEN; CDR2 reads SYDVKM.

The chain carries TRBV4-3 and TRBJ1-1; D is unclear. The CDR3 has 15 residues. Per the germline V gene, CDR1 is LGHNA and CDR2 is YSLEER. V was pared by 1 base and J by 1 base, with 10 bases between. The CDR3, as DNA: TGCGCCAGCAGCCAAGGCCACAGTAAGAACACTGAAGCTTTCTTT. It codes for CASSQGHSKNTEAFF.

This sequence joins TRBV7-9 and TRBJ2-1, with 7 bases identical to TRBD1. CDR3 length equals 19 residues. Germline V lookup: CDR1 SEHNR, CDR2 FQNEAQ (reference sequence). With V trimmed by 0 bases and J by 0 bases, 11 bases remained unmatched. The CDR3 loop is CASSLADGTEKSSYNEQFF. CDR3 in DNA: TGTGCCAGCAGCTTAGCGGATGGGACAGAGAAGAGCTCCTACAATGAGCAGTTCTTC.

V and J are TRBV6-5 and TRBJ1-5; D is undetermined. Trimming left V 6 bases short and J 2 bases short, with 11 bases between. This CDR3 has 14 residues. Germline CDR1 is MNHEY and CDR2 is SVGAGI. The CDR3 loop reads CASRGGLGNQPQHF. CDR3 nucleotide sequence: TGTGCCAGCAGGGGAGGGTTGGGCAATCAGCCCCAGCATTTT.

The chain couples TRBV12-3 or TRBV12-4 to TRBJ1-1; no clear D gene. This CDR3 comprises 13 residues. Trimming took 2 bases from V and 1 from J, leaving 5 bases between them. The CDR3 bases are TGTGCCAGCAGTTTAATCCAGAACACTGAAGCTTTCTTT. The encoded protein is CASSLIQNTEAFF.

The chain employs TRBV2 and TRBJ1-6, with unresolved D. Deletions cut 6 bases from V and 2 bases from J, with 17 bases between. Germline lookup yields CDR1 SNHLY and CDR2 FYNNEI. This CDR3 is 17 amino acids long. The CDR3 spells CASRTGPGGAYNSPLHF. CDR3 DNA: TGTGCCAGCAGAACCGGGCCCGGAGGTGCCTATAATTCACCCCTCCACTTT.

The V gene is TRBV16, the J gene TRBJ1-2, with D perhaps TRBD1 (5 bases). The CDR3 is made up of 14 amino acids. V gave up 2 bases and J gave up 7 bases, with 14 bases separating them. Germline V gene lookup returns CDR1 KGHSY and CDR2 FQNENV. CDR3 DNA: TGTGCCAGCAGCCAAAGCTGGGGGGACGGTGGCTACACCTTC. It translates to CASSQSWGDGGYTF. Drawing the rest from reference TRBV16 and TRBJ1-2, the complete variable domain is GEEVAQTPKHLVRGEGQKAKLYCAPIKGHSYVFWYQQVLKNEFKFLISFQNENVFDETGMPKERFSAKCLPNSPCSLEIQATKLEDSAVYFCASSQSWGDGGYTFGSGTRLTVV.

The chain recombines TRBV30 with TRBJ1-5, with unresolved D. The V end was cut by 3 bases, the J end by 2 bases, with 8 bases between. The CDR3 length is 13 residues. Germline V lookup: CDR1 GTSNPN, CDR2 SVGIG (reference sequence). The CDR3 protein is CAWSAGGNQPQHF. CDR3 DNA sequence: TGTGCCTGGAGCGCCGGGGGCAATCAGCCCCAGCATTTT.

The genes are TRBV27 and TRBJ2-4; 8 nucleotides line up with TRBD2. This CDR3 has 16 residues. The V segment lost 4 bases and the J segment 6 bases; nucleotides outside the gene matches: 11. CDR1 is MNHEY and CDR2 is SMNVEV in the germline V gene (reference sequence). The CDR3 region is CASSSNPGLGSNIQYF. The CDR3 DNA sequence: TGTGCCAGCAGTTCGAATCCGGGACTAGGATCAAACATTCAGTACTTC.

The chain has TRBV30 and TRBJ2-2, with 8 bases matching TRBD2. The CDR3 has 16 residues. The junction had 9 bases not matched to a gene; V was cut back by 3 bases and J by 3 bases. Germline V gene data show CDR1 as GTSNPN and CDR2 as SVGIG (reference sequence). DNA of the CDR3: TGTGCCTGGAGCGGGTCGGGAGGGCCGGACACCGGGGAGCTGTTTTTT. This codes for CAWSGSGGPDTGELFF.

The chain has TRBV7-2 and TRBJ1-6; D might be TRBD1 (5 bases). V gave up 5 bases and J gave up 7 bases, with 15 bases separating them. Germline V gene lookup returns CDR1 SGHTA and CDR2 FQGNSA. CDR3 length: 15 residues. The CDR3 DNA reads TGTGCCAGCAGCCACCAGGGTATGGTGAATTCACCCCTCCACTTT. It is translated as CASSHQGMVNSPLHF.

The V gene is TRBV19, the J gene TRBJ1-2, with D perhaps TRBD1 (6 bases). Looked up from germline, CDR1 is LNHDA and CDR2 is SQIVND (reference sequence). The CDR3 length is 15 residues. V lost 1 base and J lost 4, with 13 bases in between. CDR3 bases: TGTGCCAGTAGTATAGGGGGGCAGGGAGCCTATGGCTACACCTTC. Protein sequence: CASSIGGQGAYGYTF. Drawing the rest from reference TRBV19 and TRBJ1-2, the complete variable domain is DGGITQSPKYLFRKEGQNVTLSCEQNLNHDAMYWYRQDPGQGLRLIYYSQIVNDFQKGDIAEGYSVSREKKESFPLTVTSAQKNPTAFYLCASSIGGQGAYGYTFGSGTRLTVV.

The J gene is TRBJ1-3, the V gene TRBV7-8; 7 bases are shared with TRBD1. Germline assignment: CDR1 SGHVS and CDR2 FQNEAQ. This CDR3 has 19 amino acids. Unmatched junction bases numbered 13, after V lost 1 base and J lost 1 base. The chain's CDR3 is CASSLEGPDRVYSGNTIYF. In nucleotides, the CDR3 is TGTGCCAGCAGCTTAGAAGGCCCCGACAGGGTATATTCTGGAAACACCATATATTTT.

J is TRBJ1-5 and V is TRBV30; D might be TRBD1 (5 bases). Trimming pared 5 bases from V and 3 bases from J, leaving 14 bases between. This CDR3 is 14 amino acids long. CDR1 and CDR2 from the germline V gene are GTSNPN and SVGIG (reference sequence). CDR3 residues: CAWGFGGSNQPQHF. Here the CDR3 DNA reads TGTGCCTGGGGGTTCGGGGGTTCCAATCAGCCCCAGCATTTT.

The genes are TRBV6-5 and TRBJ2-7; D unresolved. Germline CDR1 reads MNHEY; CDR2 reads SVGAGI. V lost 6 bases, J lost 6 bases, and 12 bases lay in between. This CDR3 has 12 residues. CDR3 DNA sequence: TGTGCCAGCAGCCTTACCGAGGTCGAGCAGTACTTC. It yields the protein CASSLTEVEQYF.

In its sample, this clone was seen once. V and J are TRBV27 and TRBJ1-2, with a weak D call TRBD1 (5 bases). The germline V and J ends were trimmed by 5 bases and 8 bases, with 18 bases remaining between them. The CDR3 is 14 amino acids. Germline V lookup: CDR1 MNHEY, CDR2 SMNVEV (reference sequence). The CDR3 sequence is CASSKSGGWWGYTF. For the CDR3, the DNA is TGTGCCAGCAGTAAATCCGGGGGGTGGTGGGGCTACACCTTC.